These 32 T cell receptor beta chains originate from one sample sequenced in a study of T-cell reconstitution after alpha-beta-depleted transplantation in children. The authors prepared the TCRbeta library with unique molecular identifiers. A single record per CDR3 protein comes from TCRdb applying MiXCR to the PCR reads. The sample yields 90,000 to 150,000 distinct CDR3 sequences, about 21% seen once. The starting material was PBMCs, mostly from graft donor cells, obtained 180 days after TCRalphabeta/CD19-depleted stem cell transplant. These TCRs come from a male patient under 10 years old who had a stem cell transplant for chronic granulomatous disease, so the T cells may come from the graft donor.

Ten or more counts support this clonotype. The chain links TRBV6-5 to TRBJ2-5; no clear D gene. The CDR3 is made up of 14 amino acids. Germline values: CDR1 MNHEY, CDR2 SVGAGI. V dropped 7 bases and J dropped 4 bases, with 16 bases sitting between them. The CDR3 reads CASKPTRWGETQYF. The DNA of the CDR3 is TGTGCCAGCAAACCGACCCGGTGGGGAGAGACCCAGTACTTC.

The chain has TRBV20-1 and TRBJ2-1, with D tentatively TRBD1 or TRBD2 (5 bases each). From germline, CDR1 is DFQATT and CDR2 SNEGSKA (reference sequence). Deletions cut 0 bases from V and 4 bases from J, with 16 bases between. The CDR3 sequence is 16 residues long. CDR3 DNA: TGCAGTGCTAGAGATCTGGGACGGCCCTTATACAATGAGCAGTTCTTC. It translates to CSARDLGRPLYNEQFF.

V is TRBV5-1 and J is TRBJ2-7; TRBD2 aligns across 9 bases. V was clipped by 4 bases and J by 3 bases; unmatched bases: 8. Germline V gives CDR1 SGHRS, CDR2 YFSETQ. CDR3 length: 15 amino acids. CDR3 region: CASSQTSGPNYEQYF. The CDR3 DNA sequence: TGCGCCAGCAGCCAGACTAGCGGACCTAACTACGAGCAGTACTTC.

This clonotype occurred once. The CDR3 DNA reads as TGCGCCAGCAGCGGGGGACTAGCGGGGTTCACCGGGGAGCTGTTTTTT. This gives the protein CASSGGLAGFTGELFF. This chain connects TRBV4-1 to TRBJ2-2; 13 bases align to TRBD2. V lost 5 bases, J lost 4 bases, and 4 bases stayed unmatched. This CDR3 comprises 16 residues. Per germline, CDR1 MGHRA and CDR2 YSYEKL.

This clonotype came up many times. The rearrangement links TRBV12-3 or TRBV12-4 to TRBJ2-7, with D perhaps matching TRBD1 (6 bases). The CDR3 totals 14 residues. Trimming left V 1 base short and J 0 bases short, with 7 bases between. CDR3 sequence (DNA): TGTGCCAGCAGTTTAGGGACAGTCTCCTACGAGCAGTACTTC. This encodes CASSLGTVSYEQYF.

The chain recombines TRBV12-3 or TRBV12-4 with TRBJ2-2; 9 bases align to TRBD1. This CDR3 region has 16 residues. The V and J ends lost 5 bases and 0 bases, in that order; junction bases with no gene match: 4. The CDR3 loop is CASSQGTGSNTGELFF. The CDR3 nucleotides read TGTGCCAGCAGTCAAGGGACAGGGTCGAACACCGGGGAGCTGTTTTTT.

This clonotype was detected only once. The CDR3, as DNA: TGTGCCAGCAGCCAGACTAGCGGGAGACTGAATGAGCAGTTCTTC. Translating gives CASSQTSGRLNEQFF. V and J are TRBV7-2 and TRBJ2-1; TRBD2 matches 12 bases. CDR1 and CDR2 from the germline V gene are SGHTA and FQGNSA. The junction had 6 bases not matched to a gene; V was cut back by 5 bases and J by 7 bases. The CDR3 is made up of 15 amino acids. The full variable domain, with the rest looked up from reference TRBV7-2 and TRBJ2-1, is GAGVSQSPSNKVTEKGKDVELRCDPISGHTALYWYRQSLGQGLEFLIYFQGNSAPDKSGLPSDRFSAERTGGSVSTLTIQRTQQEDSAVYLCASSQTSGRLNEQFFGPGTRLTVL.

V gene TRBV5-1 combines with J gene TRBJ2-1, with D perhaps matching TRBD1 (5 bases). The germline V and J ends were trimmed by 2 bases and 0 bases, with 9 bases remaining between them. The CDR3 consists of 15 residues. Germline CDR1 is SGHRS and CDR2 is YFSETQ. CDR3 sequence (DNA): TGCGCCAGCAGCTTAGGGGTAAACTCCTACAATGAGCAGTTCTTC. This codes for CASSLGVNSYNEQFF. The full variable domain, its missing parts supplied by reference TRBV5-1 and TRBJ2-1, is KAGVTQTPRYLIKTRGQQVTLSCSPISGHRSVSWYQQTPGQGLQFLFEYFSETQRNKGNFPGRFSGRQFSNSRSEMNVSTLELGDSALYLCASSLGVNSYNEQFFGPGTRLTVL.

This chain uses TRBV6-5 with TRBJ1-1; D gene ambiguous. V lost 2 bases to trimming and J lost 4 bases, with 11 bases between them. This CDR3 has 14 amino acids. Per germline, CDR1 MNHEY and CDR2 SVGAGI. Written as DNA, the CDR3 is TGTGCCAGCAGTTACGAAAGCTGGACCACTGAAGCTTTCTTT. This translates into CASSYESWTTEAFF.

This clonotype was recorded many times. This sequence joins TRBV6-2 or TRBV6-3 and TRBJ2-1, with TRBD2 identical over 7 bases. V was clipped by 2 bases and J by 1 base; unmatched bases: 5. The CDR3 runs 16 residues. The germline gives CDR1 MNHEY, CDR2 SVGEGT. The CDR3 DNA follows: TGTGCCAGCAGTTACGCAAGGACTAGTTCCTACAATGAGCAGTTCTTC. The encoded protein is CASSYARTSSYNEQFF.

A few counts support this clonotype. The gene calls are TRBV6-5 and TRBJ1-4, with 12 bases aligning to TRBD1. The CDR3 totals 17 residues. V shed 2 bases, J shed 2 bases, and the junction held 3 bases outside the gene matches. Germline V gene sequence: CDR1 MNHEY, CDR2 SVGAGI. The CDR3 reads CASSYGDRGPTNEKLFF. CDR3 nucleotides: TGTGCCAGCAGTTACGGGGACAGGGGGCCCACTAATGAAAAACTGTTTTTT.

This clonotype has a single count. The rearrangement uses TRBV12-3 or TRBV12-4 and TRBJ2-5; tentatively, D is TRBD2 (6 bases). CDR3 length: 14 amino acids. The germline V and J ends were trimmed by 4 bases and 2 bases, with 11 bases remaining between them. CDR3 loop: CASSSFAGQETQYF. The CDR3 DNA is TGTGCCAGCAGTTCTTTTGCGGGACAAGAGACCCAGTACTTC.

The chain's CDR3 is CASSLATGFTSGNTIYF. CDR3 in DNA: TGTGCCAGCAGCTTAGCTACAGGGTTTACTTCTGGAAACACCATATATTTT. The V call is TRBV7-6, the J call TRBJ1-3; possibly TRBD1 for D (6 bases). V was cut by 0 bases and J by 1 base, with 13 bases left in between. Germline values: CDR1 SGHVS, CDR2 FNYEAQ. The CDR3 sequence is 17 residues long. The entire variable domain, with the rest obtained from reference TRBV7-6 and TRBJ1-3, is as follows: GAGVSQSPRYKVTKRGQDVALRCDPISGHVSLYWYRQALGQGPEFLTYFNYEAQQDKSGLPNDRFSAERPEGSISTLTIQRTEQRDSAMYRCASSLATGFTSGNTIYFGEGSWLTVV.

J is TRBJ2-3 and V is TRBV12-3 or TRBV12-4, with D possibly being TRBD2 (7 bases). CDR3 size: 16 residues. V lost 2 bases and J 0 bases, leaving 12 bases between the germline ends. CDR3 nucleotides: TGTGCCAGCAGTTTAAGGGGGGGCCAGAGCACAGATACGCAGTATTTT. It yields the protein CASSLRGGQSTDTQYF.

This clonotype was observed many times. The CDR3 DNA reads as TGTGCCAGCAGCACCCGGACCGTACTTAGCTCCTACGAGCAGTACTTC. It encodes CASSTRTVLSSYEQYF. This chain connects TRBV7-2 to TRBJ2-7; D unclear. Trimming left V 5 bases short and J 0 bases short, with 17 bases between. CDR3 length: 16 amino acids. In germline, CDR1 is SGHTA, CDR2 FQGNSA.

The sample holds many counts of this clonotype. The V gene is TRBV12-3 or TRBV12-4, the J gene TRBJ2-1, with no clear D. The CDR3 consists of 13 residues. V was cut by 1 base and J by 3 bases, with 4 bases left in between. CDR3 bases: TGTGCCAGCAGTTTAGTTCACTACAATGAGCAGTTCTTC. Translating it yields CASSLVHYNEQFF.

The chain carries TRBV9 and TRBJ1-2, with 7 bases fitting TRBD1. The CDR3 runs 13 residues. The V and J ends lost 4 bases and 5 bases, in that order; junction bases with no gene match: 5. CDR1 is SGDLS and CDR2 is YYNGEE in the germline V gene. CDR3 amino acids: CASSSPTGYGYTF. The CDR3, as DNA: TGTGCCAGCAGCAGCCCGACAGGGTATGGCTACACCTTC.

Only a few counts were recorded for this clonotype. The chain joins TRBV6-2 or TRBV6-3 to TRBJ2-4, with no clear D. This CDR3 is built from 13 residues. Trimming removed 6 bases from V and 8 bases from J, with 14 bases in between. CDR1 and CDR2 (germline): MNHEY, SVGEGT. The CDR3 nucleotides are TGTGCCAGCAGGATACAAATCCATGACATTCAGTACTTC. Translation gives CASRIQIHDIQYF.

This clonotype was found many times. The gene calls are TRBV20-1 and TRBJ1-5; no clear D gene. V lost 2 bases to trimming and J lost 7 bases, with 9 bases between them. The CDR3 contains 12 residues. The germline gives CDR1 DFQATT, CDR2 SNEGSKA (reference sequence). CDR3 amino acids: CSARSPGQPQHF. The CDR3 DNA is TGCAGTGCTAGATCTCCAGGCCAGCCCCAGCATTTT.

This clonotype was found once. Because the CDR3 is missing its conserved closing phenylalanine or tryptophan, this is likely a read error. The CDR3 DNA reads as TGTGCCAGCAGTTCCGGGACAGGGGACGAGCAGTACTTG. Encoded protein: CASSSGTGDEQYL. This chain uses TRBV12-3 or TRBV12-4 with TRBJ2-7; 10 nucleotides line up with TRBD1. After removal of 4 bases from V and 5 bases from J, the junction contained 2 bases not matched to a gene. This CDR3 spans 13 amino acids.

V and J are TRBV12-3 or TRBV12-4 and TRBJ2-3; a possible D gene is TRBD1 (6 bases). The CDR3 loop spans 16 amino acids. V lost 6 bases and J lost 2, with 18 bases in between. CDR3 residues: CASRTYSPGATDTQYF. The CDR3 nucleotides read TGTGCCAGCAGAACCTACTCCCCAGGGGCCACAGATACGCAGTATTTT.

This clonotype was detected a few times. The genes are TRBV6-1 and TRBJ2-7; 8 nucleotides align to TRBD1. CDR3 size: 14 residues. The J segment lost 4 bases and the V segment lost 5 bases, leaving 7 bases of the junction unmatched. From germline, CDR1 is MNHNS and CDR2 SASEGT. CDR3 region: CASSRGQGTYEQYF. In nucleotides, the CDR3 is TGTGCCAGCAGTAGAGGACAGGGAACTTACGAGCAGTACTTC.

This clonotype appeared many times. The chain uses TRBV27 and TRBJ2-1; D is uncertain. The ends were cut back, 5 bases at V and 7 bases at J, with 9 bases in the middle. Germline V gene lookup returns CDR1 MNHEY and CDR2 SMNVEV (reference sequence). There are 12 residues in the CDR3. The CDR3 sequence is CASSVSLNEQFF. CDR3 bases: TGTGCCAGCAGTGTCAGTCTGAATGAGCAGTTCTTC.

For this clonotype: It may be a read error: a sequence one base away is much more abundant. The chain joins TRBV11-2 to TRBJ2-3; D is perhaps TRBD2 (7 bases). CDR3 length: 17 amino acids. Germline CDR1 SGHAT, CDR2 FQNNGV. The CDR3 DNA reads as TGTGCCAGCAGCTCGGGGGGCGGGATGGGACGCACAGATACGCATTATTTT. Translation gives CASSSGGGMGRTDTHYF. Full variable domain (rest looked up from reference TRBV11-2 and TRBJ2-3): EAGVAQSPRYKIIEKRQSVAFWCNPISGHATLYWYQQILGQGPKLLIQFQNNGVVDDSQLPKDRFSAERLKGVDSTLKIQPAKLEDSAVYLCASSSGGGMGRTDTHYFGPGTRLTVL.

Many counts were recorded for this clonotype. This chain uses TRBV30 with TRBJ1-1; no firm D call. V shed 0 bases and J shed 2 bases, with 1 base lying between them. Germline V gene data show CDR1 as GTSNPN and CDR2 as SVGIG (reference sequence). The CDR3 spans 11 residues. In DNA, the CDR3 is TGTGCCTGGAGTGTAAACACTGAAGCTTTCTTT. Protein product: CAWSVNTEAFF.

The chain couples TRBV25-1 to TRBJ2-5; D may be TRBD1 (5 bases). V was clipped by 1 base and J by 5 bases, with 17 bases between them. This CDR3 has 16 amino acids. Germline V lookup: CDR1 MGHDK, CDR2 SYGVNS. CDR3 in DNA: TGTGCCAGCAGTGAATTAAGGGGCCCCCAAACGGAGACCCAGTACTTC. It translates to CASSELRGPQTETQYF.

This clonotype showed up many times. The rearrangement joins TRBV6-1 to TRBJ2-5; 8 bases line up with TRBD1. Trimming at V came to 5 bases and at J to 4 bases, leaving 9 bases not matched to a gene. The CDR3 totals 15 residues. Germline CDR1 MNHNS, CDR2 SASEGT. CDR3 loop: CASSRTGSGSETQYF. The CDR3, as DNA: TGTGCCAGCAGTAGGACAGGGTCGGGCTCAGAGACCCAGTACTTC.

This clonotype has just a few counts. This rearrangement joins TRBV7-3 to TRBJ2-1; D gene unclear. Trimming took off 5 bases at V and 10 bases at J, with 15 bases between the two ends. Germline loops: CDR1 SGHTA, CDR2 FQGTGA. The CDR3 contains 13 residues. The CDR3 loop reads CASSQDISREQFF. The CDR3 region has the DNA TGTGCCAGCAGCCAAGACATCTCTCGGGAGCAGTTCTTC. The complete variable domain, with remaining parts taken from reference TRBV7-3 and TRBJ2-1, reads GAGVSQTPSNKVTEKGKYVELRCDPISGHTALYWYRQSLGQGPEFLIYFQGTGAADDSGLPNDRFFAVRPEGSVSTLKIQRTERGDSAVYLCASSQDISREQFFGPGTRLTVL.

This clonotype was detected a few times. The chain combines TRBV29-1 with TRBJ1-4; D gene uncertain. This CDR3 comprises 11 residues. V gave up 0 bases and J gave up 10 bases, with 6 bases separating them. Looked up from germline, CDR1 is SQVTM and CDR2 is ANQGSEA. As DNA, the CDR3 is TGCAGCGTTGAAGACCTGGGAAAACTGTTTTTT. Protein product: CSVEDLGKLFF.

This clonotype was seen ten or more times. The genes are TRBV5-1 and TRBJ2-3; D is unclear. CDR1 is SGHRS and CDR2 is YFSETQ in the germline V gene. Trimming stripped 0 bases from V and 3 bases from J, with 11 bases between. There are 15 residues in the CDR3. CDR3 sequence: CASSLASSKTDTQYF. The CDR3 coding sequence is TGCGCCAGCAGCTTGGCCTCTAGTAAGACAGATACGCAGTATTTT.

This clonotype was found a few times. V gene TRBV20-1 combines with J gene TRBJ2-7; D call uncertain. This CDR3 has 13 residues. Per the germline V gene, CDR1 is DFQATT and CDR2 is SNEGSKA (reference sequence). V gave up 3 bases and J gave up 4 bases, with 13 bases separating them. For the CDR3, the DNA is TGCAGTGCTAGGGGCTCCCTGGGGTACGAGCAGTACTTC. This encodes CSARGSLGYEQYF.

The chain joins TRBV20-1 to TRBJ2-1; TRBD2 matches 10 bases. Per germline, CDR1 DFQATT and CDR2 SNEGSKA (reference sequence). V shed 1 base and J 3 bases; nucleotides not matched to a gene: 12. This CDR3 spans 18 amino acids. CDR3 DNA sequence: TGCAGTGCTAGAGTAGGTGGTGTAAGCGGGGGGGTCTACAATGAGCAGTTCTTC. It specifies CSARVGGVSGGVYNEQFF.